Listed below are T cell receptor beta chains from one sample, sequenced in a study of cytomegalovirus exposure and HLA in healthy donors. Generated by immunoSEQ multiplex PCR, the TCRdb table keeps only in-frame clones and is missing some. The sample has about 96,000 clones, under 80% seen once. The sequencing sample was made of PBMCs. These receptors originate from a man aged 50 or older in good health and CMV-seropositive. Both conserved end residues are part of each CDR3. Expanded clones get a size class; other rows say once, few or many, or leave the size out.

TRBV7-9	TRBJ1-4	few	CASSSTGGSEKLFF
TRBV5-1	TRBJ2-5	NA	CASSLGQIQETQYF
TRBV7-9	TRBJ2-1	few	CASSFYPTDPYNEQFF
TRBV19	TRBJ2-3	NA	CASSWGDSTDTQYF
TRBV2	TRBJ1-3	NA	CASSVEGSRGNTIYF
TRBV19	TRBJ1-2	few	CASSPRQGRYGYTF
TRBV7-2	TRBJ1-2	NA	CAREENYGYTF
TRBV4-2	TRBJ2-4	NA	CASSPGGGVNIQYF
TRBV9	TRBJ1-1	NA	CASTKMGGGGNTEAFF
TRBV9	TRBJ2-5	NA	CASSVRQGQETQYF
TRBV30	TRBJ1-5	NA	CAWSPPDRSNQPQHF
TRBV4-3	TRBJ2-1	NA	CASSQDSQRGTYNEQFF
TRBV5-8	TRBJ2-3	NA	CASSLNRVGDTQYF
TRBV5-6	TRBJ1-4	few	CASSPGGQEKLFF
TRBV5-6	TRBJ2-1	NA	CASSWGLAGNEQFF
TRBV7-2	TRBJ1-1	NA	CASSLSERVEAFF
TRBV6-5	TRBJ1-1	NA	CASGPTGQGAGEAFF
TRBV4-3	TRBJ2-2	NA	CASSQGAAGVTGELFF
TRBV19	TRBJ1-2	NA	CASSIDRSRVDGYTF
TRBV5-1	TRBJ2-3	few	CASSTGTSGGGTDTQYF
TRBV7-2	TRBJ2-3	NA	CASSFWGGGGPQEQYF
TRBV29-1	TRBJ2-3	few	CSVGTGEGTDTQYF
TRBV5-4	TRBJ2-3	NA	CASSLTPSTDTQYF
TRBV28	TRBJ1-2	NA	CASSSDRSYGYTF
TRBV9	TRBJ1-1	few	CASSVGVGLGPEAFF
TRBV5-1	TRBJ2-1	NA	CASSLDLRDTNEQFF
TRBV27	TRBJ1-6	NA	CASSPTTGFYNSPLHF
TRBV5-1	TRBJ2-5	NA	CASSGVADQETQYF
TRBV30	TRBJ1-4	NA	CAWRGGAATNEKLFF
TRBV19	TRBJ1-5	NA	CASSIAGNQPQHF
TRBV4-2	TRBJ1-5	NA	CASSQDRGQPQHF
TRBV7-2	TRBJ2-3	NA	CASSFGGSDTQYF
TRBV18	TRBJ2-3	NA	CASSGTGAIDTQYF
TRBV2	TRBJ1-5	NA	CASSVSQGAGQPQHF
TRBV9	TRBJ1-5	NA	CASSGQGLRNQPQHF
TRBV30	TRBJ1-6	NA	CAWSLVAGVGNSPLHF
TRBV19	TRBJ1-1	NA	CASSGQGFEAFF
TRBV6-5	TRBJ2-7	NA	CASSLGSLYEQYF
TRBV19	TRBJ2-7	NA	CASSPSGGSYEQYF
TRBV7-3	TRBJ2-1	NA	CASSLTFGVAYNEQFF
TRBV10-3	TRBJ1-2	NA	CAISEQGTNYGYTF
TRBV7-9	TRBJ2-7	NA	CASSPGLAVSSYEQYF
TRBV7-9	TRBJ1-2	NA	CASSLERAYGYTF
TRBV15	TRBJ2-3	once	CATSGAGGRTDTQYF
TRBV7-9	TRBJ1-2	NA	CSSSVGQGAPYGYTF
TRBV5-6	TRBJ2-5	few	CASSFLAEETQYF
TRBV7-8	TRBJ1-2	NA	CASSLGEGYYGYPF